This T cell receptor beta chain was captured by sequencing in a study of blood T cells in healthy people across ages. Study-level background: Roughly one uniquely barcoded beta molecule per two T cells was captured. Study-wide findings and caveats: Older individuals had lower TCR beta diversity per million T cells (the decline was roughly linear). Researchers said unsorted PBMCs prevented a conclusive naive versus antigen-experienced comparison.

This clonotype was detected only a few times. No antigen is known for it. The germline gene is not matched at one end of the junction; a read error may be the cause. A J-beta primer mix and a sample-barcoded 5' primer were used in a second PCR of roughly 7 to 12 cycles. One entry per CDR3 protein results from TCRdb running MiXCR on the 5' RACE reads. The repertoire holds about 1 million distinct CDR3 sequences, with less than 25% as singletons. From germline, CDR1 is ENHRY and CDR2 SYGVKD. The CDR3 sequence is 13 residues long. This same sample was also part of a study on T cells of mothers and their children. From that second work: Sequencing got over 9.5 million TCR beta CDR3 reads from each mother and several million from each child.

Sequenced sample: blood. The TCR originated in a girl aged 2-10 years in good health. The chain is built from TRBV10-3 and TRBJ2-5; D is possibly TRBD1 (5 bases). CDR3 in DNA: TGCGCCATCAGTGACAGCAACCAAGAGACCCAGTACTTC. Residues: CAISDSNQETQYF.